The sequence of this T cell receptor (beta chain) was determined in a study of blood T cell repertoires in COVID-19 (dated by TCRdb to 2019 to 2021). With respect to the entire study: Samples covering the acute and convalescent phases of COVID-19 were provided by collaborators in the United States, Italy and Spain. Nearly every sample came with metadata listing a de-identified subject ID, COVID-19 status, age in years and sex. The repertoires were made available in a free public database intended to serve as a resource for research on the immune response to SARS-CoV-2. The prospective study material was composed of cDNA or gDNA derived from T cells, B-cell-depleted T cells, or PBMCs. Subjects who had been exposed to COVID-19, were actively infected with it, or had recovered from it provided the deeply sampled blood TCRbeta repertoires that made up the dataset. Samples came from the ongoing ImmuneRACE study (first 160 participants) plus 1,254 subjects from 6 global collaborators. Where available, HLA class I and class II types were taken from metadata supplied by the sample provider and were not determined by assay-based typing. The research as a whole found: How much clinical and demographic metadata was included differed by source and by participant, and the metadata was provided uncurated.

The CDR3 sequence holds 11 residues, the cysteine and phenylalanine included. Of the read, only the CDR3 DNA is kept; its 33 bases are in frame from base 1. For CDR1 and CDR2, the germline V gene lists MDHEN and SYDVKM. Trimming costs V 2 bases and J 7 bases, and their ends lie 5 bases apart. The immunoSEQ Assay, a bias-controlled multiplex PCR, was used to amplify TCRbeta CDR3 regions from genomic DNA. From the authors' description of their analysis: The number of nucleated cells in each sample was estimated by amplification of reference gene primers within the assay. To quantify the absolute abundance of each unique TCRbeta CDR3 rearrangement, sequence reads were collapsed and filtered. For each sample, productive Simpson clonality was calculated as the square root of Simpson's diversity index across productive rearrangements. What TCRdb holds here is the immuneACCESS table cut down to in-frame rearrangements. Part of the clones is not present; checked against another copy, under half of the missing clones reflect an unresolved V gene, and the others are unexplained. The V and J calls and clone size are taken from that table; D and trimming were inferred from the DNA. The sample has roughly 50,000 clones on record, around 86% of them singletons. The ten largest clonotypes hold approximately 2% of the sample.

In this sample, this clone turned up once. The clone's antigen remains unknown. Base-call qualities are not available, and no considerably larger clone is one nucleotide away. Collaborating institutions collected whole blood in K2EDTA tubes following their own protocols. For TCRbeta analysis, collaborators shipped samples in one of three forms: frozen whole blood, isolated PBMCs, or DNA extracted from either of those sample types. The rearranged chain carries TRBV28 and TRBJ2-5; tentative D gene TRBD2, with 5 bases matching. The TCR sequence derives from a woman aged 60-75 years with acute or convalescent COVID-19. Material for sequencing was peripheral blood. The CDR3 region: CASSLEGTQYF. The nucleotide sequence is given as TGTGCCAGCAGTTTAGAGGGGACCCAGTACTTC.